The TCR beta chain under discussion was sequenced for a study of blood T cells in healthy people across ages. V was trimmed by 5 bases and J by 0 bases, leaving 12 bases between them. The CDR3 totals 14 residues. The germline gives CDR1 DFQATT, CDR2 SNEGSKA (reference sequence). About this clonotype: Its antigen remains unknown.

Primers used in a second PCR of roughly 7 to 12 cycles were a sample-barcoded 5' primer and a J-beta primer mix. One entry per CDR3 protein, called by TCRdb with MiXCR from the 5' RACE reads. The data contain about a million distinct CDR3 sequences, roughly half of them singletons. Overall study results and limits: Strong correlation existed between TCR beta diversity and naive T cell percentage.

The chain has TRBV20-1 and TRBJ2-3; D might be TRBD1 or TRBD2, each matching 5 bases. The source material was blood. This receptor was identified in a woman in her sixties in good health. As DNA, the CDR3 is TGCAGTGCTCTCCAGAGGGGAAGCACAGATACGCAGTATTTT. Translation: CSALQRGSTDTQYF.